Here is one TCR beta chain with its context. These data are taken from a study of T cell responses to AZD1222 COVID-19 vaccine. Trimming pared 2 bases from V and 0 bases from J, leaving 11 bases between. Germline CDR1 SGDLS, CDR2 YYNGEE. This CDR3 has 15 residues. Clones were read by immunoSEQ multiplex PCR, and TCRdb kept only the in-frame ones, dropping some. Here the sample spans 150,000 to 180,000 clones, roughly nine tenths being singletons. The TCR was taken from an adult who received the AZD1222 COVID-19 vaccine. The chain employs TRBV9 and TRBJ1-1, with D unresolved. Source: peripheral blood, taken 28 days after the second AZD1222 dose. The CDR3 protein is CASSVVGRLNTEAFF. The CDR3 DNA sequence: TGTGCCAGCAGCGTGGTTGGCAGATTGAACACTGAAGCTTTCTTT.